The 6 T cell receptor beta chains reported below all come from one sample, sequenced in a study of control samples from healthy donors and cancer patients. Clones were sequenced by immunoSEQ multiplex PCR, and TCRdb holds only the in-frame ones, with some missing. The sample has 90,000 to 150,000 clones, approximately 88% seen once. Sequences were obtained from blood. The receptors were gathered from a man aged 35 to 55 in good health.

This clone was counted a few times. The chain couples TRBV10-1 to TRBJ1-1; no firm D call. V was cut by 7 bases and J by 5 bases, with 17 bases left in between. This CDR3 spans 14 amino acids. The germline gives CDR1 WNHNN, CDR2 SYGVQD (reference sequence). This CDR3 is CASTPDPSATEAFF. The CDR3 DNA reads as TGCGCCAGCACCCCGGACCCCTCGGCGACTGAAGCTTTCTTT.

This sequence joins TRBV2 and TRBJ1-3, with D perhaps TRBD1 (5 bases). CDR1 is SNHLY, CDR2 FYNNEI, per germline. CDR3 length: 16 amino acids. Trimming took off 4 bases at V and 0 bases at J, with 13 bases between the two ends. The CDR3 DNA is TGTGCCAGCAGTGTAGGAACAGGTCACTCTGGAAACACCATATATTTT. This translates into CASSVGTGHSGNTIYF.

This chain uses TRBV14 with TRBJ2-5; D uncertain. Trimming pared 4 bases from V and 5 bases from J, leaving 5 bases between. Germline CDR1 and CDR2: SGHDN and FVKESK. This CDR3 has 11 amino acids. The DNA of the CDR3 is TGTGCCAGCAGCCTCGCGGAGACCCAGTACTTC. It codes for CASSLAETQYF.

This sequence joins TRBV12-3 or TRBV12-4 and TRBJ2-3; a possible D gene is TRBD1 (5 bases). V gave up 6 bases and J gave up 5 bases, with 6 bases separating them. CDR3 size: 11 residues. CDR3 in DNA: TGTGCCAGCAGCAGGGAAGATACGCAGTATTTT. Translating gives CASSREDTQYF.

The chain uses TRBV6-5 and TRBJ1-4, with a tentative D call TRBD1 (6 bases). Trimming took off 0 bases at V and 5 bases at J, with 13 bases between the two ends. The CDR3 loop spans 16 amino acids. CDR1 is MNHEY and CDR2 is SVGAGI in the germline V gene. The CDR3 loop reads CASSYSGAKKNEKLFF. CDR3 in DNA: TGTGCCAGCAGTTACTCGGGGGCGAAGAAGAATGAAAAACTGTTTTTT.

DNA for the CDR3: TGTGCCAGCAGCTTCGGATCAGGGGAGGTAGGCGAGCAGTACTTC. It yields the protein CASSFGSGEVGEQYF. The genes are TRBV5-4 and TRBJ2-7; D is perhaps TRBD1 or TRBD2 (6 bases each). Trimming took 2 bases from V and 6 from J, leaving 18 bases between them. The V gene's germline CDR1 is SGHNT and CDR2 YYREEE (reference sequence). CDR3 size: 15 residues.